This is a list of T cell receptor beta chains from one sample in a study of T-cell memory formation after mild COVID-19. MiXCR, run by TCRdb on the 5' RACE reads, gives a single entry per CDR3 protein. The sample has almost 350,000 distinct CDR3 sequences, 20% seen once. The specimen sequenced was PBMCs or a T cell subset sorted from them (not recorded which). All receptors derive from a man aged 18 to 29 who had mild COVID-19 (a few samples of this study predate the infection). Cell type and time point are not known. CDR3s include the opening cysteine and the closing phenylalanine or tryptophan. A D gene is named only where the DNA matches it firmly. Some rows mark clone size as missing; the rest say once, few, many or name a class of expanded clone.

clone_size: few
j_call: TRBJ1-1
d_call: -
v_call: TRBV5-1
cdr3_aa: CASTYPPAETEAFF
cdr3_nt: TGCGCCAGCACCTACCCCCCAGCGGAGACTGAAGCTTTCTTT

clone_size: few
j_call: TRBJ1-1
d_call: -
v_call: TRBV6-5
cdr3_aa: CASSLSGSPNTEAFF
cdr3_nt: TGTGCCAGCAGTTTATCCGGGTCGCCGAACACTGAAGCTTTCTTT

clone_size: -
j_call: TRBJ2-5
d_call: -
v_call: TRBV5-1
cdr3_aa: CASSWGRGPQETQYF
cdr3_nt: TGCGCCAGCAGCTGGGGGAGGGGGCCTCAAGAGACCCAGTACTTC

clone_size: -
j_call: TRBJ2-7
d_call: -
v_call: TRBV20-1
cdr3_aa: CSAFSQGFTYEQYF
cdr3_nt: TGCAGTGCTTTCTCGCAAGGGTTTACCTACGAGCAGTACTTC

clone_size: -
j_call: TRBJ2-1
d_call: -
v_call: TRBV10-3
cdr3_aa: CATRYTSYNEQFF
cdr3_nt: TGTGCCACTCGGTATACGTCCTACAATGAGCAGTTCTTC

clone_size: -
j_call: TRBJ2-5
d_call: TRBD2
v_call: TRBV5-5
cdr3_aa: CASSSEGGGARETQYF
cdr3_nt: TGTGCCAGCAGCTCGGAGGGCGGGGGTGCCCGGGAGACCCAGTACTTC

clone_size: once
j_call: TRBJ2-1
d_call: TRBD2
v_call: TRBV28
cdr3_aa: CAIGTSGGVNEQFF
cdr3_nt: TGTGCCATCGGGACTAGCGGGGGGGTCAATGAGCAGTTCTTC

clone_size: few
j_call: TRBJ2-3
d_call: TRBD2
v_call: TRBV2
cdr3_aa: CASASWSSGVSTDTQYF
cdr3_nt: TGTGCCAGCGCATCCTGGTCTAGCGGGGTTAGCACAGATACGCAGTATTTT

clone_size: -
j_call: TRBJ1-1
d_call: -
v_call: TRBV20-1
cdr3_aa: CSAHVPREGGYTEAFF
cdr3_nt: TGCAGTGCTCATGTCCCTCGTGAGGGGGGGTACACTGAAGCTTTCTTT

clone_size: -
j_call: TRBJ1-6
d_call: -
v_call: TRBV7-9
cdr3_aa: CASSIGWRSPLHF
cdr3_nt: TGTGCCAGCAGTATAGGGTGGCGCTCACCCCTCCACTTT

clone_size: -
j_call: TRBJ2-3
d_call: -
v_call: TRBV5-1
cdr3_aa: CASSIRGSSTDTQYF
cdr3_nt: TGCGCCAGCAGCATAAGGGGTTCTAGCACAGATACGCAGTATTTT

clone_size: -
j_call: TRBJ2-1
d_call: TRBD1
v_call: TRBV7-3
cdr3_aa: CASSLKGTGRWNEQFF
cdr3_nt: TGTGCCAGCAGCTTAAAGGGGACAGGGAGGTGGAATGAGCAGTTCTTC

clone_size: few
j_call: TRBJ1-5
d_call: -
v_call: TRBV4-2
cdr3_aa: CASSQQGPNQPQHF
cdr3_nt: TGTGCCAGCAGCCAGCAGGGGCCTAATCAGCCCCAGCATTTT

clone_size: -
j_call: TRBJ1-2
d_call: TRBD1
v_call: TRBV12-3/TRBV12-4
cdr3_aa: CASSLGGQDNYGYTF
cdr3_nt: TGTGCCAGCAGTTTAGGGGGACAGGATAACTATGGCTACACCTTC

clone_size: few
j_call: TRBJ1-6
d_call: -
v_call: TRBV18
cdr3_aa: CASSSGVADSPLHF
cdr3_nt: TGTGCCAGCTCATCGGGAGTCGCAGATTCACCCCTCCACTTT

clone_size: -
j_call: TRBJ2-3
d_call: TRBD2
v_call: TRBV10-3
cdr3_aa: CAIRTRGGLADTQYF
cdr3_nt: TGTGCCATCAGAACGCGGGGGGGCCTCGCAGATACGCAGTATTTT

clone_size: -
j_call: TRBJ1-2
d_call: TRBD1
v_call: TRBV18
cdr3_aa: CASSPMGDRDNYGYTF
cdr3_nt: TGTGCCAGCTCACCCATGGGGGACAGGGATAACTATGGCTACACCTTC

clone_size: -
j_call: TRBJ1-4
d_call: -
v_call: TRBV4-3
cdr3_aa: CASSPAASPGEKLFF
cdr3_nt: TGCGCCAGCAGCCCCGCAGCCTCCCCTGGGGAAAAACTGTTTTTT